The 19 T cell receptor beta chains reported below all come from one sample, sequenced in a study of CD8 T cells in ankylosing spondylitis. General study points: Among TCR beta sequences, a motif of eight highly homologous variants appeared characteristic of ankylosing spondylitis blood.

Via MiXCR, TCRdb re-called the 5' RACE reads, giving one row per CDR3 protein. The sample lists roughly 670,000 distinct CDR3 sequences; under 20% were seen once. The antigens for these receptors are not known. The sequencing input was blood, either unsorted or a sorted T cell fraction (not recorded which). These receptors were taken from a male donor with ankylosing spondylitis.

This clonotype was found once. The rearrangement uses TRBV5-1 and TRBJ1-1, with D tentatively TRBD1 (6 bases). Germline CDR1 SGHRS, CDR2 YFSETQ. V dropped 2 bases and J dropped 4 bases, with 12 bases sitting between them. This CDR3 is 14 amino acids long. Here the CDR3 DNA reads TGCGCCAGCAGCTTTAGGGGGGATGCCACTGAAGCTTTCTTT. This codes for CASSFRGDATEAFF.

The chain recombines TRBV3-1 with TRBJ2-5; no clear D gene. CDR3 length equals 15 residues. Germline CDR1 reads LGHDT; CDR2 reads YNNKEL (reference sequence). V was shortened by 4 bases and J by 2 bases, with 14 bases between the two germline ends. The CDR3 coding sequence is TGTGCCAGCAGCCCTGGTGGGGATTATCAAGAGACCCAGTACTTC. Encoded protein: CASSPGGDYQETQYF.

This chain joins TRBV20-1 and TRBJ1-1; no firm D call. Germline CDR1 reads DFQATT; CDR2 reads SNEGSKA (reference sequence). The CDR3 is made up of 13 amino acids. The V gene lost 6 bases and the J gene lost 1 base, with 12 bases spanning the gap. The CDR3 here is CSAPPGRNTEAFF. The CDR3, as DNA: TGCAGTGCCCCCCCGGGGAGGAACACTGAAGCTTTCTTT.

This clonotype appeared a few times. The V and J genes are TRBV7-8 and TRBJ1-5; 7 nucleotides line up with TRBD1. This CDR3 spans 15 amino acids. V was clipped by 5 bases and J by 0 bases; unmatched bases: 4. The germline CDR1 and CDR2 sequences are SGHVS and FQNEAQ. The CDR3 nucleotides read TGTGCCAGCAGCGGGGACAGCAATAGCAATCAGCCCCAGCATTTT. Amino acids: CASSGDSNSNQPQHF.

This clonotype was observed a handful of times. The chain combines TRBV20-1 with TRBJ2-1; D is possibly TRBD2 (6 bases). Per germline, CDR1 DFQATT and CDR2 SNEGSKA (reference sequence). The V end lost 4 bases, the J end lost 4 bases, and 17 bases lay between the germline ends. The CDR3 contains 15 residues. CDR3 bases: TGCAGTGCTATAACGACTAGAACCACATACAATGAGCAGTTCTTC. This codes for CSAITTRTTYNEQFF.

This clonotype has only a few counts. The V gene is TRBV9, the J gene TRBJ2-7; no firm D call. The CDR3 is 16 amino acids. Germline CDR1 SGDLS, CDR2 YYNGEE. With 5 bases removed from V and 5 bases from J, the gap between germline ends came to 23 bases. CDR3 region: CASSSLSGQGGDEQYF. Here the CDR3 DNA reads TGTGCCAGCAGTTCCTTATCGGGCCAAGGCGGAGACGAGCAGTACTTC.

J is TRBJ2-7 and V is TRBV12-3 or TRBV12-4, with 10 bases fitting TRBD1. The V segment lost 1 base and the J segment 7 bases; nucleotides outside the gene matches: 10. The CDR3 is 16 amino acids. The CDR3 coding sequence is TGTGCCAGCAGTTTAGGTGTGGGACAGGGGACTCGAGAGCAGTACTTC. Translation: CASSLGVGQGTREQYF.

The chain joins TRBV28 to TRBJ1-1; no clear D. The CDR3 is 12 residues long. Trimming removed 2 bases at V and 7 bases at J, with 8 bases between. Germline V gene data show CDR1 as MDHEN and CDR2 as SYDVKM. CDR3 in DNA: TGTGCCAGCAGTTTAGTAGGGAATGAAGCTTTCTTT. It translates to CASSLVGNEAFF.

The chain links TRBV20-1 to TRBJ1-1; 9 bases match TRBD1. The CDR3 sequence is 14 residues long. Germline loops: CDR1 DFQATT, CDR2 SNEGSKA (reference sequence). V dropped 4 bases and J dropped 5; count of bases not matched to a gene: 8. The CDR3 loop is CSAKIQGAETEAFF. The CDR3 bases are TGCAGTGCTAAGATACAGGGGGCCGAGACTGAAGCTTTCTTT.

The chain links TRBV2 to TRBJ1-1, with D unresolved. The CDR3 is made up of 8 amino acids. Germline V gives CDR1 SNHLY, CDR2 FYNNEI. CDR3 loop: CARREAFF. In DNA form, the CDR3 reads TGTGCTCGAAGAGAAGCTTTCTTT.

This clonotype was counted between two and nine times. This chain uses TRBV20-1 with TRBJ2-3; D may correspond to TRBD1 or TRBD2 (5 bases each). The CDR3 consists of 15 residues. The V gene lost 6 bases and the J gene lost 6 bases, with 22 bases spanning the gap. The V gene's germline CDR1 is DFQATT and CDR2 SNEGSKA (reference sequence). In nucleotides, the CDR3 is TGCAGTGCCCGGGCGTGGGGACCGGGGATGGATACGCAGTATTTT. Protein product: CSARAWGPGMDTQYF.

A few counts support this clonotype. CDR3 protein: CSVESTGGETQYF. In DNA form, the CDR3 reads TGCAGCGTTGAATCGACAGGGGGGGAGACCCAGTACTTC. The V gene is TRBV29-1, the J gene TRBJ2-5, with 9 bases that match TRBD1. Germline trimming cut 2 bases from V and 5 bases from J; bases unmatched to any gene: 3. The CDR3 is made up of 13 amino acids. Germline lookup yields CDR1 SQVTM and CDR2 ANQGSEA.

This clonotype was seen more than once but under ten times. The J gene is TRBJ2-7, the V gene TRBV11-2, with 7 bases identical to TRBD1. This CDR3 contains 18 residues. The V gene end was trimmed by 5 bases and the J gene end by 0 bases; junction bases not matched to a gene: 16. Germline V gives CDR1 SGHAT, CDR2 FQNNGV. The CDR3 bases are TGTGCCAGCAGCCGACCCGTCCAGAAGGGGGCGCTCTCCTACGAGCAGTACTTC. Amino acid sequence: CASSRPVQKGALSYEQYF.

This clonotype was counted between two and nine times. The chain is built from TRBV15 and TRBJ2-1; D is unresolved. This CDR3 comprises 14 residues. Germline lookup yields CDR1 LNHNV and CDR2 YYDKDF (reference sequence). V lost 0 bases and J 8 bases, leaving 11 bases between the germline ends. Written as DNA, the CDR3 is TGTGCCACCAGCAGAGATCGAATAGATGATGAGCAGTTCTTC. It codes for CATSRDRIDDEQFF. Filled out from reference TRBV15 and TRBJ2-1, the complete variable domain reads DAMVIQNPRYQVTQFGKPVTLSCSQTLNHNVMYWYQQKSSQAPKLLFHYYDKDFNNEADTPDNFQSRRPNTSFCFLDIRSPGLGDTAMYLCATSRDRIDDEQFFGPGTRLTVL.

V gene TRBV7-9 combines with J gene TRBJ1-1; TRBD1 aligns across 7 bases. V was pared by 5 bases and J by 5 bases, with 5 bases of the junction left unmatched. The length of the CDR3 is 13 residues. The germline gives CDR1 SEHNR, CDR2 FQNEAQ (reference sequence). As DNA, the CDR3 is TGTGCCAGCAGCGCGACAGGGAGTACTGAAGCTTTCTTT. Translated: CASSATGSTEAFF.

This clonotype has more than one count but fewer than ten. DNA of the CDR3: TGTGCCATCAGTGAGGAGGCCACGAACACCGGGGAGCTGTTTTTT. As protein: CAISEEATNTGELFF. The chain has TRBV10-3 and TRBJ2-2; D gene ambiguous. Trimming cost V 2 bases and J 0 bases, with 7 bases left between them. The germline gives CDR1 ENHRY, CDR2 SYGVKD. This CDR3 contains 15 residues.

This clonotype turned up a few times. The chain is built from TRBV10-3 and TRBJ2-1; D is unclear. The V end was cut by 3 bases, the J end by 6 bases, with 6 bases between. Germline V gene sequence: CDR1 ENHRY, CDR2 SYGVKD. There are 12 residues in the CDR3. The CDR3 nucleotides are TGTGCCATCAGTGAATTGGGCAATGAGCAGTTCTTC. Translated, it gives CAISELGNEQFF.

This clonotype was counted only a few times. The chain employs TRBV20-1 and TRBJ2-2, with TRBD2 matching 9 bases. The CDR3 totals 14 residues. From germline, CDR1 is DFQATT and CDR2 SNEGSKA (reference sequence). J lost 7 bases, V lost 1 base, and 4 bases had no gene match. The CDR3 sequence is CSARVAGEFGELFF. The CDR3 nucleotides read TGCAGTGCTAGAGTAGCGGGAGAGTTCGGGGAGCTGTTTTTT.

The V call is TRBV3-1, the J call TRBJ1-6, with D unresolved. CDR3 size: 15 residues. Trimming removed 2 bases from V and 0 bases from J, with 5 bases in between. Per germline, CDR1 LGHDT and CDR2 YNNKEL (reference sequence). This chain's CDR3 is CASSQRSSYNSPLHF. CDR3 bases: TGTGCCAGCAGCCAACGGAGCTCCTATAATTCACCCCTCCACTTT.